These 16 T cell receptor beta chains originate from one sample sequenced in a study of blood T cells in healthy people across ages. Together with a sample-barcoded 5' primer, a J-beta primer mix was included in a second PCR lasting about 7 to 11 cycles. TCRdb fed the 5' RACE reads into MiXCR, producing one record per CDR3 protein. The sample includes approximately 800,000 distinct CDR3 sequences, around 45% seen only once; the top ten take 15% to 20%. The sample taken for sequencing was blood. These receptors came from an elderly man in good health.

The chain links TRBV20-1 to TRBJ1-4; the D gene is possibly TRBD1 (6 bases). The CDR3 loop spans 14 amino acids. Trimming stripped 2 bases from V and 7 bases from J, with 14 bases between. The germline V gene encodes CDR1 DFQATT and CDR2 SNEGSKA (reference sequence). The CDR3 DNA follows: TGCAGTGCTAGACTAGACAGGAGTGTTGAAAAACTGTTTTTT. This codes for CSARLDRSVEKLFF.

DNA for the CDR3: TGTGCCAGCAGTAAACAGGCGGGACTAGCGGACAATGAGCAGTTCTTC. It translates to CASSKQAGLADNEQFF. The chain couples TRBV6-5 to TRBJ2-1, with 11 bases lining up with TRBD2. The V segment lost 5 bases and the J segment 5 bases; nucleotides outside the gene matches: 8. This CDR3 region has 16 residues. Germline CDR1 reads MNHEY; CDR2 reads SVGAGI.

This clonotype was seen a few times. The chain links TRBV7-2 to TRBJ2-7; TRBD2 matches 13 bases. Per the germline V gene, CDR1 is SGHTA and CDR2 is FQGNSA. V lost 4 bases to trimming and J lost 3 bases; unmatched junction nucleotides: 3. The CDR3 length is 15 residues. Here the CDR3 reads CASSSGLAGNYEQYF. The CDR3 DNA follows: TGTGCCAGCAGCTCGGGACTAGCGGGAAACTACGAGCAGTACTTC.

This chain joins TRBV6-2 or TRBV6-3 and TRBJ2-1; tentatively, D is TRBD2 (6 bases). Germline CDR1 and CDR2: MNHEY and SVGEGT. Deletions cut 11 bases from V and 9 bases from J, with 14 bases between. The CDR3 runs 11 residues. The CDR3: CARQEGTEQFF. For the CDR3, the DNA is TGTGCCCGCCAGGAGGGGACTGAGCAGTTCTTC.

This clonotype was seen a few times. The gene calls are TRBV6-2 or TRBV6-3 and TRBJ1-1; tentative D call: TRBD1 (6 bases). The length of the CDR3 is 15 residues. Trimming shortened V by 0 bases and J by 5 bases, and 13 bases separated the two germline ends. CDR1 is MNHEY, CDR2 SVGEGT, per germline. CDR3 sequence: CASSYSSWRGTEAFF. CDR3 nucleotide sequence: TGTGCCAGCAGTTACTCATCATGGAGGGGGACTGAAGCTTTCTTT.

This clonotype was recorded a few times. This sequence joins TRBV11-1 and TRBJ2-3; 9 bases align to TRBD2. This CDR3 has 15 residues. V shed 5 bases and J 3 bases; nucleotides not matched to a gene: 6. Germline CDR1 SGHAT, CDR2 FQDESV (reference sequence). CDR3: CASSLQSGRTDTQYF. For the CDR3, the DNA is TGTGCCAGCAGCCTCCAAAGCGGGAGGACAGATACGCAGTATTTT.

The rearrangement uses TRBV7-3 and TRBJ2-3; TRBD1 or TRBD2 may be the D gene (6 bases each). CDR1 and CDR2 (germline): SGHTA, FQGTGA. The CDR3 is made up of 14 amino acids. V shed 7 bases and J shed 6 bases, with 17 bases lying between them. CDR3 region: CASNRGGGSDTQYF. In nucleotides, the CDR3 is TGTGCCAGCAACAGAGGGGGAGGATCCGATACGCAGTATTTT.

In its sample, this clonotype was seen a few times. The V call is TRBV5-1, the J call TRBJ2-3; D may be TRBD1 or TRBD2 (5 bases each). V dropped 6 bases and J dropped 0 bases, with 14 bases sitting between them. This CDR3 has 15 residues. Germline assignment: CDR1 SGHRS and CDR2 YFSETQ. Written as DNA, the CDR3 is TGCGCCAGCACCAAACAGAGGGGCAGCACAGATACGCAGTATTTT. Translating gives CASTKQRGSTDTQYF.

The J gene is TRBJ2-1, the V gene TRBV7-9; the D gene could be TRBD1 or TRBD2 (6 bases each). The CDR3 has 17 amino acids. Germline V gives CDR1 SEHNR, CDR2 FQNEAQ (reference sequence). Trimming cost V 0 bases and J 6 bases, with 18 bases left between them. Written as DNA, the CDR3 is TGTGCCAGCAGCTTAGCCTGGGAGGACAGAATGATCAATGAGCAGTTCTTC. Amino acids: CASSLAWEDRMINEQFF.

This clonotype was seen only a few times. This chain connects TRBV20-1 to TRBJ1-1; 7 bases are shared with TRBD1. Looked up from germline, CDR1 is DFQATT and CDR2 is SNEGSKA (reference sequence). The CDR3 is made up of 14 amino acids. J gave up 3 bases and V 3 bases, and 7 bases lay outside the gene matches. CDR3 sequence (DNA): TGCAGTGCTAGGACAGGGAAACGGGACACTGAAGCTTTCTTT. It is translated as CSARTGKRDTEAFF.

In this sample, this clonotype turned up many times. J is TRBJ2-1 and V is TRBV6-2 or TRBV6-3; TRBD1 might be the D (5 bases). The V and J ends lost 4 bases and 8 bases respectively, with 9 bases between them. This CDR3 comprises 12 residues. The germline gives CDR1 MNHEY, CDR2 SVGEGT. The CDR3 coding sequence is TGTGCCAGCAGTTTCACCAGGGATGAGCAGTTCTTC. Its protein is CASSFTRDEQFF.

This clonotype has more than one count but fewer than ten. The chain is built from TRBV29-1 and TRBJ2-7, with unresolved D. The CDR3 covers 11 residues. Per germline, CDR1 SQVTM and CDR2 ANQGSEA. V dropped 3 bases and J dropped 7 bases, with 10 bases sitting between them. CDR3 sequence: CSVDRYNEQYF. The DNA of the CDR3 is TGCAGCGTTGACAGATACAATGAGCAGTACTTC.

This clonotype was picked up many times. The CDR3 bases are TGCGCCAGCAGCTTTACTAGCGGGAACTCCTACAATGAGCAGTTCTTC. Protein product: CASSFTSGNSYNEQFF. The chain is built from TRBV5-1 and TRBJ2-1; TRBD2 aligns across 10 bases. CDR3 length equals 16 residues. Looked up from germline, CDR1 is SGHRS and CDR2 is YFSETQ. The J segment lost 0 bases and the V segment lost 2 bases, leaving 2 bases of the junction unmatched.

This clonotype has a single count. This chain joins TRBV6-1 and TRBJ1-2, with 8 bases identical to TRBD1. Germline V gene sequence: CDR1 MNHNS, CDR2 SASEGT. CDR3 length: 14 amino acids. V gave up 10 bases and J gave up 3 bases; unmatched junction bases: 10. The CDR3: CAIRPGGADYGYTF. CDR3 nucleotide sequence: TGTGCCATAAGACCAGGGGGCGCGGACTATGGCTACACCTTC.

Concerning this clonotype itself: A read error may be the cause here, since a much bigger clone is one base away. This chain connects TRBV28 to TRBJ2-5; TRBD2 matches at 9 bases. In germline, CDR1 is MDHEN, CDR2 SYDVKM. The CDR3 length is 16 residues. Trimming cost V 1 base and J 11 bases; bases outside gene matches: 14. The CDR3 coding sequence is TGTGCCAGCAGTTTATTCGCCGGGACTAGCCGGCATGAGCAGTACTTC. Translated, it gives CASSLFAGTSRHEQYF.

V is TRBV6-5 and J is TRBJ2-7; D tentatively reads TRBD1 or TRBD2 (5 bases each). Per germline, CDR1 MNHEY and CDR2 SVGAGI. There are 13 residues in the CDR3. V shed 2 bases and J shed 11 bases, with 16 bases lying between them. CDR3: CASSYRDAIREYF. In DNA form, the CDR3 reads TGTGCCAGCAGTTACCGGGACGCTATTCGGGAGTACTTC.